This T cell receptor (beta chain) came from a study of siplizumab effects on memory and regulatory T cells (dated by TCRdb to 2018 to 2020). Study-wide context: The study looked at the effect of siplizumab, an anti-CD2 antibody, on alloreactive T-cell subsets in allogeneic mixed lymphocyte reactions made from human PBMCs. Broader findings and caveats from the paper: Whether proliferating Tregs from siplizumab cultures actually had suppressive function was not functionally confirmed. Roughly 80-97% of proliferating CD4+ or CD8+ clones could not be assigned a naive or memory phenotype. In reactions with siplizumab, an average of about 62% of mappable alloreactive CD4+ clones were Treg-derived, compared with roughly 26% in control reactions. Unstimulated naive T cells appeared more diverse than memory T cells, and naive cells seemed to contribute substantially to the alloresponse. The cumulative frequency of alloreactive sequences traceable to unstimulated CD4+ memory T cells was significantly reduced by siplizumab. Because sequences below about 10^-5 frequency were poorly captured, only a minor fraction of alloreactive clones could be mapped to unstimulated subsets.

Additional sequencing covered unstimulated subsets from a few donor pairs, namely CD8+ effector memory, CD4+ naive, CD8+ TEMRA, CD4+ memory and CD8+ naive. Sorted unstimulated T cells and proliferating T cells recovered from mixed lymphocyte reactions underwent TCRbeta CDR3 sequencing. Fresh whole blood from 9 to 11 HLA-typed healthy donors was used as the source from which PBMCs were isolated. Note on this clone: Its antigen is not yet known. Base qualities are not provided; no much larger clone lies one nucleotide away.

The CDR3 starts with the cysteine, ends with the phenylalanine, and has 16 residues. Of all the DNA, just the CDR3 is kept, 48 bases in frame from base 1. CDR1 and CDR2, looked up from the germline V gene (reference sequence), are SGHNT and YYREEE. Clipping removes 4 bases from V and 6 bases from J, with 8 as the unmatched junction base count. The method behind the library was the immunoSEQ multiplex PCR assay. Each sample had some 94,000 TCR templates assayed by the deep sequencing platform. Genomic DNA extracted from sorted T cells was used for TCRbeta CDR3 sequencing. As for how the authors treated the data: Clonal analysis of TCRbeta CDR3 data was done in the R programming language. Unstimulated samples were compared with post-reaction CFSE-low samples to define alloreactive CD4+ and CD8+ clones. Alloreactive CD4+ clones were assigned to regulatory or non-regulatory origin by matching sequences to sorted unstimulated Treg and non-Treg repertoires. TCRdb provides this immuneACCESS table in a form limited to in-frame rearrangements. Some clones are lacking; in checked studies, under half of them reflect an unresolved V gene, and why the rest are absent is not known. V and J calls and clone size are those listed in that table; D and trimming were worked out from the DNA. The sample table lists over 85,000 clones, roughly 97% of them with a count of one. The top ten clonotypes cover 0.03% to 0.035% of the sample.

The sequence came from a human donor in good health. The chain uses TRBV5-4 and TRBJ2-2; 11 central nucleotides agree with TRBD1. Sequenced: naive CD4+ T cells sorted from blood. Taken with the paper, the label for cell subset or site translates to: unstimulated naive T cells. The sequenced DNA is TGTGCCAGCAGCAACCGGGACAGGGGGACCCCCGGGGAGCTGTTTTTT. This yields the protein CASSNRDRGTPGELFF.